The sequence of this TCR beta chain was determined in a study of T cell responses to AZD1222 COVID-19 vaccine. Study results and caveats: Spike was spanned by vaccine-associated CD4 TCRs, with dominance at 160-218 and 743-854. Nearly half of spike-specific TCRs reportedly go after variant regions that carry no mutations. No day 14 peak samples; only post-peak repertoires were characterized. Clonal diversity was possibly underestimated, and white British individuals and females predominated among donors.

V was cut by 6 bases and J by 2 bases, with 11 bases left in between. This CDR3 has 13 residues. In germline, CDR1 is SEHNR, CDR2 FQNEAQ (reference sequence). The count of this clone is one. Its antigen is undetermined. Assay: immunoSEQ multiplex PCR; the TCRdb copy retains only in-frame clones and omits some. The table lists just under 55,000 clones, roughly nine tenths of them singletons, with roughly 2% in the top ten. The J gene is TRBJ2-7, the V gene TRBV7-9; D gene uncertain. This receptor was obtained from an adult in good health. This material consisted of peripheral blood, taken on day 0 of AZD1222 vaccination. The chain's CDR3 is CASRRSYTYEQYF. As DNA, the CDR3 is TGTGCCAGCAGGCGATCTTATACCTACGAGCAGTACTTC.